This T cell receptor (beta chain) was identified during a study of CD8 T cells in Susac syndrome. Germline CDR1 is WNHNN and CDR2 is SYGVQD (reference sequence). The CDR3 loop spans 14 amino acids. Trimming took 8 bases from V and 1 from J, leaving 14 bases between them. The multiple sclerosis controls were treatment-naive patients, and their relapsing-remitting disease was stable or active. This clonotype has only a few counts. An input of roughly 0.5 to 1 ug of RNA was subjected to reverse transcription using random hexamers. Coverage of TCR beta CDR3 amplification by immunoSEQ multiplex PCR extended to 54 Vbeta and 13 Jbeta. TCRdb processed the immunoSEQ multiplex PCR reads anew with MiXCR; each CDR3 protein has one entry. The sample consists of about 440,000 distinct CDR3 sequences, 85% of them appearing once.

The sequenced sample consisted of CD8+ T cells from PBMCs. The chain has TRBV10-1 and TRBJ1-1; no reliable D call. The sequence was obtained from a human donor with multiple sclerosis. CDR3 loop: CASSPGSGNTEAFF. In DNA, the CDR3 is TGCGCCAGCTCCCCGGGTTCCGGGAACACTGAAGCTTTCTTT.